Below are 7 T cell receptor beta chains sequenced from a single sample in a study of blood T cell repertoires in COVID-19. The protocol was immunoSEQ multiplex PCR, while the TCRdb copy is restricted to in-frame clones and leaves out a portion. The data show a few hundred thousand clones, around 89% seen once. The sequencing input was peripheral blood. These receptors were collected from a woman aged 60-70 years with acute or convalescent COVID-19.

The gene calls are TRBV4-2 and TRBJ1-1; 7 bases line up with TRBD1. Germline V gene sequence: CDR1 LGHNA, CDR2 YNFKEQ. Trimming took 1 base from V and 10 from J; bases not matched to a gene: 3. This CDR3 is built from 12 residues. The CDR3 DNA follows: TGTGCCAGCAGCCAAGGTAGGGGGCGAGCTTTCTTT. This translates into CASSQGRGRAFF.

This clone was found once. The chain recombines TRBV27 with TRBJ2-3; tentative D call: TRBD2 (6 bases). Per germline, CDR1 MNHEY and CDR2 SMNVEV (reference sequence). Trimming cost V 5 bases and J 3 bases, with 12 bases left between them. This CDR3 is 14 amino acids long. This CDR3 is CASSPSLATDTQYF. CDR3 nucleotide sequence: TGTGCCAGCAGTCCCAGTCTAGCGACAGATACGCAGTATTTT.

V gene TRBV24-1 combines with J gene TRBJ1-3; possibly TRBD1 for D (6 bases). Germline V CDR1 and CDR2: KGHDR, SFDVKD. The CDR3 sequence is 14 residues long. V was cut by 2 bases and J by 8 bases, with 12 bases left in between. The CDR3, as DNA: TGTGCCACCAGTGATTCCTACAGGGATGACACCATATATTTT. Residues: CATSDSYRDDTIYF.

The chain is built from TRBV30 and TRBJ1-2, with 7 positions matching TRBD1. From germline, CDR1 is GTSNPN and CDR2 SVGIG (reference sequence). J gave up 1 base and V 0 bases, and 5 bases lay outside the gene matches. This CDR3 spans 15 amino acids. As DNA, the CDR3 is TGTGCCTGGAGTGTACAGGGGCCCCTTAACTATGGCTACACCTTC. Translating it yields CAWSVQGPLNYGYTF.

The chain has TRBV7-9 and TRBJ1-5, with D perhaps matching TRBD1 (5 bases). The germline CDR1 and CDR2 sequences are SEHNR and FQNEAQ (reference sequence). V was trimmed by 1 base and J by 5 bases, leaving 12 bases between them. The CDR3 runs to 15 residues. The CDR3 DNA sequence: TGTGCCAGCAGCTTAGACCGACAGCCTTATCAGCCCCAGCATTTT. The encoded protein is CASSLDRQPYQPQHF.

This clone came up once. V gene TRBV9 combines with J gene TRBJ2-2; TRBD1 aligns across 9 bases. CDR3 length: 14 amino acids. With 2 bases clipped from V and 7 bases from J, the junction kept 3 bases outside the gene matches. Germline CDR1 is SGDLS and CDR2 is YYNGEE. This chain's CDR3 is CASSVRQGDGELFF. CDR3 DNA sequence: TGTGCCAGCAGCGTGAGACAGGGGGACGGGGAGCTGTTTTTT.

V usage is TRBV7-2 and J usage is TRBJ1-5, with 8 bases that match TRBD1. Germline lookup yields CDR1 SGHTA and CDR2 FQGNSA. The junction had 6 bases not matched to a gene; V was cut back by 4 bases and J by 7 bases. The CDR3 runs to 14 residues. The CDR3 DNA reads TGTGCCAGCAGCTCGGACAGGGAAAGACAGCCCCAGCATTTT. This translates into CASSSDRERQPQHF.